These 9 T cell receptor beta chains share one sample of origin, sequenced in a study of T cells in Graves' hyperthyroidism and ophthalmopathy. TCR beta CDR3 region amplification was performed from RNA transcripts. First-round RT-PCR with HTBI primers amplified the TCR CDR3 region. TCRdb re-derived calls from the multiplex PCR reads in MiXCR, one entry per CDR3 protein. The sample carries 490,000 or so distinct CDR3 sequences, nearly 20% recorded once. Sequencing was carried out using blood. The receptors were gathered from a man aged 35-49 years with Graves' ophthalmopathy.

Comment on this clonotype: This may arise from a read error, as a much more abundant clone is one base away. The rearrangement uses TRBV6-1 and TRBJ2-1; 10 nucleotides agree with TRBD2. Germline V gene sequence: CDR1 MNHNS, CDR2 SASEGT. Trimming at V came to 4 bases and at J to 9 bases, leaving 12 bases not matched to a gene. This CDR3 is 16 amino acids long. The CDR3 bases are TGTGCCAGCAGTGGAGTCCCAGCGGGGGGGCGTAGTGAGCAGTTCTTC. This encodes CASSGVPAGGRSEQFF.

On this clonotype itself: A much bigger clone sits one base away, suggesting this may be a read error. It is likely a read error, because the conserved phenylalanine at the end of the CDR3 is missing. The chain joins TRBV28 to TRBJ2-7; 8 bases map to TRBD1. This CDR3 region has 16 residues. The J segment lost 2 bases and the V segment lost 7 bases, leaving 13 bases of the junction unmatched. CDR1 and CDR2 from the germline V gene are MDHEN and SYDVKM. DNA of the CDR3: TGTGCCAGCACCCCCACTCTGGGGACAGGTACCTACGAGCAGTACTCC. This gives the protein CASTPTLGTGTYEQYS.

This clonotype was seen many times. The chain links TRBV27 to TRBJ2-7; D is ambiguous. Trimming took off 5 bases at V and 0 bases at J, with 14 bases between the two ends. Germline CDR1 is MNHEY and CDR2 is SMNVEV (reference sequence). This CDR3 spans 15 amino acids. The CDR3 coding sequence is TGTGCCAGCAGTGCCACTCTTCCCAGCTCCTACGAGCAGTACTTC. Translating it yields CASSATLPSSYEQYF.

The rearrangement uses TRBV6-1 and TRBJ2-7; 11 bases are shared with TRBD2. V was clipped by 7 bases and J by 2 bases; unmatched bases: 13. The CDR3 totals 17 residues. CDR1 is MNHNS and CDR2 is SASEGT in the germline V gene. For the CDR3, the DNA is TGTGCCAGCATCCTTTCTAGCGGGGGGCTAATGGCCTACGAGCAGTACTTC. Encoded protein: CASILSSGGLMAYEQYF.

The rearrangement uses TRBV6-1 and TRBJ2-6; D gene uncertain. Deletions cut 7 bases from V and 0 bases from J, with 4 bases between. The germline V gene has CDR1 MNHNS and CDR2 SASEGT. This CDR3 contains 13 residues. The CDR3 spells CASKPSGANVLTF. As DNA, the CDR3 is TGTGCCAGCAAGCCCTCTGGGGCCAACGTCCTGACTTTC.

At least ten counts were recorded for this clonotype. The rearrangement joins TRBV7-9 to TRBJ2-5, with 8 bases that match TRBD2. With 4 bases clipped from V and 5 bases from J, the junction kept 9 bases outside the gene matches. The V gene's germline CDR1 is SEHNR and CDR2 FQNEAQ (reference sequence). The CDR3 runs 15 residues. The CDR3 coding sequence is TGTGCCAGCAGCTACTCCGGGGGGGGCGGGGAGACCCAGTACTTC. Translated, it gives CASSYSGGGGETQYF.

Ten or more counts support this clonotype. The chain combines TRBV7-2 with TRBJ2-1, with 10 bases that match TRBD2. CDR3 length equals 15 residues. J was trimmed by 4 bases and V by 5 bases; bases with no gene match: 5. Germline V gene sequence: CDR1 SGHTA, CDR2 FQGNSA. Written as DNA, the CDR3 is TGTGCCAGCAGCCTGGGACTAGCGAATTACAATGAGCAGTTCTTC. It codes for CASSLGLANYNEQFF.

This clonotype has only one observation. The rearrangement uses TRBV6-1 and TRBJ2-3; D may be TRBD1 (6 bases). V lost 2 bases, J lost 9 bases, and 12 bases lay in between. This CDR3 comprises 13 residues. The germline CDR1 and CDR2 sequences are MNHNS and SASEGT. The CDR3 region has the DNA TGTGCCAGCAGTGAAAACCCAGGGGTAACGCAGTATTTT. This sequence encodes CASSENPGVTQYF.

The table lists this clonotype with many counts. The chain joins TRBV20-1 to TRBJ1-2; D not certain. CDR3 size: 11 residues. Germline V gene sequence: CDR1 DFQATT, CDR2 SNEGSKA (reference sequence). With 0 bases removed from V and 8 bases from J, the gap between germline ends came to 7 bases. The CDR3 sequence is CSARDHPGYTF. The CDR3 DNA follows: TGCAGTGCTAGAGATCACCCGGGCTACACCTTC.